A single count supports the clone carrying this T cell receptor beta chain. This record belongs to a study of control samples from healthy donors and cancer patients. Germline V CDR1 and CDR2: GTSNPN, SVGIG (reference sequence). The CDR3 contains 14 residues. V gave up 5 bases and J gave up 4 bases, with 17 bases separating them. TCRdb keeps only in-frame clones here, not all; method: immunoSEQ multiplex PCR. The profile shows around 170,000 clones, roughly 92% of them singletons. The sequenced material came from blood. This chain joins TRBV30 and TRBJ2-5, with D possibly being TRBD1 or TRBD2 (5 bases each). This receptor was obtained from a woman aged 30 to 39 in good health. The CDR3 DNA follows: TGTGCCTGGGGGGTAGGGACCCTGGGAGAGACCCAGTACTTC. The encoded protein is CAWGVGTLGETQYF.